This TCR beta chain is drawn from a study of OX40 agonist ivuxolimab in advanced cancers. At the level of the study: Enrolled patients in dose escalation had cancers that were hepatocellular carcinoma, melanoma, renal cell or head and neck cancer.

Broader study findings: Patients with a partial response at 0.1-3.0 mg/kg had among the lowest clonal expansion.

Peripheral blood came from all dose cohorts at three timepoints. As for this clone: The target antigen is unknown.

Some clones are missing from TCRdb's copy, which holds only in-frame ones; the method was immunoSEQ multiplex PCR. The repertoire consists of tens of thousands of clones, with 75% to 90% occurring once and the leading ten covering 9.5% to 13%. Per the germline V gene, CDR1 is SGHRS and CDR2 is YFSETQ. The V and J ends lost 0 bases and 10 bases respectively, with 16 bases between them. CDR3 length equals 14 residues. The chain recombines TRBV5-1 with TRBJ1-2; D gene uncertain. This specimen was CD4+ or CD8+ T cells sorted from blood, taken in a trial of the OX40 agonist ivuxolimab. The clonotype was recovered from an adult with an advanced solid tumor such as melanoma, head and neck, liver or kidney cancer. The CDR3 DNA follows: TGCGCCAGCAGCTTGGCCCCGGACCCGATTTACTACACCTTC. Protein sequence: CASSLAPDPIYYTF.